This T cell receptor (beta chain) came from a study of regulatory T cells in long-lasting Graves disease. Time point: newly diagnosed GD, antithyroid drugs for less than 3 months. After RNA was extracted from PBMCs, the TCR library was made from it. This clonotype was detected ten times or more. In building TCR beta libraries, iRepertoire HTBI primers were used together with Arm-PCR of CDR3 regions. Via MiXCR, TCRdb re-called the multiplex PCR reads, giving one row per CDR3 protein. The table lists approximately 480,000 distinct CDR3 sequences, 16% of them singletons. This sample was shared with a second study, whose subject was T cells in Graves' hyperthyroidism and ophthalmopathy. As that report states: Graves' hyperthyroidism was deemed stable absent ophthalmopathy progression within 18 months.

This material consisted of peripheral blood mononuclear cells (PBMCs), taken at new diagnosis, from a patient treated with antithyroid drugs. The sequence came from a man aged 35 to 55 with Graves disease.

CDR3 sequence: CASSEGSMNTEAFF. DNA for the CDR3: TGTGCCAGCAGTGAAGGCAGCATGAACACTGAAGCTTTCTTT. This chain uses TRBV2 with TRBJ1-1, with D unclear. V lost 1 base and J 0 bases, leaving 6 bases between the germline ends. Germline V gene sequence: CDR1 SNHLY, CDR2 FYNNEI. This CDR3 comprises 14 residues.